The 9 T cell receptor beta chains below were found in one sample sequenced in a study of cytomegalovirus exposure and HLA in healthy donors. The PCR had 60 Vbeta and 13 Jbeta primers. The table came from immunoSEQ multiplex PCR; TCRdb's copy has only in-frame clones and leaves some out. The data contain about 200,000 clones, more than 65% of them singletons. Sequenced material: PBMCs. The source of these receptors is a man in his fifties or sixties in good health and CMV-seronegative.

This clone was detected only a few times. The germline gene is not matched at one end of the junction; a read error may be the cause. V gene TRBV10-3 combines with J gene TRBJ1-1, with 9 bases identical to TRBD1. The CDR3 consists of 16 residues. Germline V lookup: CDR1 ENHRY, CDR2 SYGVKD. The CDR3 coding sequence is TGTGCCAGCAGCTCACTCTTACAGGGGGCGAACTCTGAAGCTTTCTTT. The encoded protein is CASSSLLQGANSEAFF.

Of note for this clone: The junction does not match germline at one end; this may be a read error. The rearrangement links TRBV7-8 to TRBJ2-6; 8 bases are a match to TRBD2. The germline V gene has CDR1 SGHVS and CDR2 FQNEAQ. The CDR3 spans 18 residues. The CDR3 is CASSFVSGGISGANGLTF. CDR3 sequence (DNA): TGTGCCAGCAGCTTTGTCAGCGGGGGAATCTCTGGGGCCAACGGCCTGACTTTC.

J is TRBJ2-7 and V is TRBV28; TRBD2 is a possible D gene (6 bases). Germline CDR1 is MDHEN and CDR2 is SYDVKM. The V end was cut by 5 bases, the J end by 7 bases, with 12 bases between. This CDR3 is built from 12 residues. CDR3: CASSQLRGEQYF. Here the CDR3 DNA reads TGTGCCAGCAGTCAACTTCGGGGGGAGCAGTACTTC.

J is TRBJ2-7 and V is TRBV4-1; 8 bases map to TRBD1. This CDR3 has 13 residues. Germline loops: CDR1 MGHRA, CDR2 YSYEKL. The junction had 6 bases not matched to a gene; V was cut back by 5 bases and J by 6 bases. CDR3 sequence reads: CASSTVTGVEQYF. CDR3 bases: TGCGCCAGCAGCACCGTGACAGGGGTCGAGCAGTACTTC.

The chain joins TRBV30 to TRBJ2-3; 8 bases agree with TRBD2. The CDR3 spans 14 residues. Germline loops: CDR1 GTSNPN, CDR2 SVGIG (reference sequence). V gave up 3 bases and J gave up 5 bases; unmatched junction bases: 7. The DNA for the CDR3 is TGTGCCTGGAGCCGACTAGCGCCGAGAGATACGCAGTATTTT. Its protein is CAWSRLAPRDTQYF.

This clone was observed a single time. This chain uses TRBV29-1 with TRBJ2-5; 8 bases agree with TRBD2. Germline loops: CDR1 SQVTM, CDR2 ANQGSEA. V gave up 7 bases and J gave up 5 bases; unmatched junction bases: 9. The CDR3 is 13 residues long. Here the CDR3 reads CSGSQREWETQYF. CDR3 DNA sequence: TGCAGCGGTAGCCAGCGGGAGTGGGAGACCCAGTACTTC.

This chain uses TRBV5-8 with TRBJ2-3, with 7 bases lining up with TRBD1. CDR1 SGHTS and CDR2 YDEGEE come from the germline V gene. This CDR3 is built from 15 residues. J gave up 2 bases and V 1 base, and 4 bases lay outside the gene matches. The CDR3 region is CASSLMGQTTDTQYF. The CDR3 DNA sequence: TGTGCCAGCAGCTTGATGGGACAGACCACAGATACGCAGTATTTT.

This clone was seen more than once but under ten times. J is TRBJ2-5 and V is TRBV5-1; 8 bases align to TRBD1. The length of the CDR3 is 14 residues. V shed 4 bases and J 4 bases; nucleotides not matched to a gene: 6. Germline-derived CDR1 and CDR2 are SGHRS and YFSETQ. CDR3 nucleotides: TGCGCCAGCAGCCTCCAGGGGGCGGGAGAGACCCAGTACTTC. Its protein is CASSLQGAGETQYF. The whole variable domain, filled in from reference TRBV5-1 and TRBJ2-5, reads KAGVTQTPRYLIKTRGQQVTLSCSPISGHRSVSWYQQTPGQGLQFLFEYFSETQRNKGNFPGRFSGRQFSNSRSEMNVSTLELGDSALYLCASSLQGAGETQYFGPGTRLLVL.

This clone was picked up many times. The J gene is TRBJ1-5, the V gene TRBV2; D remains ambiguous. This CDR3 has 13 residues. Trimming shortened V by 6 bases and J by 4 bases, and 10 bases separated the two germline ends. Germline V lookup: CDR1 SNHLY, CDR2 FYNNEI. The CDR3 nucleotides are TGTGCCAGCAGCGTTAGATGGAATCAGCCCCAGCATTTT. This codes for CASSVRWNQPQHF.